The 10 T cell receptor beta chains presented below share a single source sample, sequenced in a study of CD8 T cells in ankylosing spondylitis. In TCRdb, the 5' RACE reads were re-called with MiXCR into one record per CDR3 protein. The table has tens of thousands of distinct CDR3 sequences, more than 5.5% seen once; the top ten hold about 4.6%. Sequencing was carried out using synovial fluid, either unsorted or a sorted T cell fraction (not recorded which). Source of these receptors: a male donor with ankylosing spondylitis.

This rearrangement joins TRBV5-6 to TRBJ2-7; 9 positions match TRBD2. This CDR3 is built from 15 residues. Germline values: CDR1 SGHDT, CDR2 YYEEEE. Germline trimming cut 1 base from V and 2 bases from J; bases unmatched to any gene: 4. CDR3 sequence: CASSLISSGTYEQYF. CDR3 nucleotide sequence: TGTGCCAGCAGCTTGATTTCTAGCGGGACCTACGAGCAGTACTTC.

This clonotype has at least ten counts. The gene calls are TRBV6-2 or TRBV6-3 and TRBJ1-1; D is unclear. The V end was cut by 6 bases, the J end by 10 bases, with 12 bases between. The CDR3 covers 11 residues. Germline CDR1 and CDR2: MNHEY and SVGEGT. The CDR3, as DNA: TGTGCCAGCAGCATGGGAACGGGAGCTTTCTTT. As protein: CASSMGTGAFF.

The CDR3 DNA is TGTGCCACCAGTGACTCCGAGACTAGGTCCGGGGAGCTGTTTTTT. Protein sequence: CATSDSETRSGELFF. The chain couples TRBV24-1 to TRBJ2-2; D might be TRBD2 (6 bases). V shed 4 bases and J shed 6 bases, with 14 bases lying between them. Per the germline V gene, CDR1 is KGHDR and CDR2 is SFDVKD. The CDR3 is made up of 15 amino acids.

The CDR3 here is CASSPLAGDTGELFF. CDR3 in DNA: TGTGCCAGCTCACCCCTAGCGGGGGACACCGGGGAGCTGTTTTTT. The gene calls are TRBV18 and TRBJ2-2; 10 positions match TRBD2. Germline trimming cut 3 bases from V and 3 bases from J; bases unmatched to any gene: 1. This CDR3 has 15 amino acids. Per the germline V gene, CDR1 is KGHSH and CDR2 is LQKENI.

There are a few counts of this clonotype. The J gene is TRBJ1-1, the V gene TRBV11-2; TRBD1 aligns across 7 bases. CDR1 and CDR2 (germline): SGHAT, FQNNGV. This CDR3 has 16 amino acids. V was pared by 5 bases and J by 1 base, with 10 bases of the junction left unmatched. CDR3 coding DNA: TGTGCCAGCAGCCTCCATCCCGGGACAGCGAACACTGAAGCTTTCTTT. Protein sequence: CASSLHPGTANTEAFF.

The chain links TRBV14 to TRBJ2-7; 10 nucleotides line up with TRBD1. Germline values: CDR1 SGHDN, CDR2 FVKESK. CDR3 length equals 14 residues. Trimming removed 3 bases from V and 4 bases from J; junction bases left unmatched: 3. As DNA, the CDR3 is TGTGCCAGCAGCCAGAGGACAGGGGGGTACGAGCAGTACTTC. Protein: CASSQRTGGYEQYF.

There are many counts of this clonotype. This rearrangement joins TRBV5-1 to TRBJ2-1; 8 bases match TRBD2. CDR3 length: 19 amino acids. The J segment lost 0 bases and the V segment lost 4 bases, leaving 15 bases of the junction unmatched. From germline, CDR1 is SGHRS and CDR2 YFSETQ. CDR3 sequence (DNA): TGCGCCAGCAGCCCCCTCCTTTCCCAGCGGGAGAGCTCCTACAATGAGCAGTTCTTC. Amino acids: CASSPLLSQRESSYNEQFF.

The table lists this clonotype with many counts. The rearrangement links TRBV3-1 to TRBJ2-7; 13 nucleotides line up with TRBD2. This CDR3 has 16 amino acids. V shed 1 base and J 8 bases; nucleotides not matched to a gene: 8. The germline gives CDR1 LGHDT, CDR2 YNNKEL (reference sequence). CDR3 protein: CASSQAFRTSGSQQYF. DNA for the CDR3: TGTGCCAGCAGCCAAGCCTTCAGGACTAGCGGGAGCCAGCAGTACTTC.

This clonotype was found many times. This rearrangement joins TRBV10-3 to TRBJ2-3; D remains ambiguous. Germline V gene lookup returns CDR1 ENHRY and CDR2 SYGVKD. The CDR3 length is 15 residues. V lost 3 bases to trimming and J lost 1 base, with 11 bases between them. CDR3 loop: CAISDGFEGTDTQYF. DNA for the CDR3: TGTGCCATCAGTGACGGTTTCGAAGGCACAGATACGCAGTATTTT.

This clonotype has a count of ten or more. V usage is TRBV12-3 or TRBV12-4 and J usage is TRBJ2-2; 12 bases map to TRBD2. The CDR3 is 24 residues long. Unmatched junction bases numbered 23, after V lost 3 bases and J lost 0 bases. CDR3 sequence: CASSFRSGLLLETSGRANTGELFF. The CDR3 DNA sequence: TGTGCCAGCAGTTTCAGGTCGGGGCTACTTTTGGAGACTAGCGGGAGAGCGAACACCGGGGAGCTGTTTTTT.